The T cell receptor beta chain described here comes from a study of cytomegalovirus exposure and HLA in healthy donors. Overall study context: Earlier sequencing of about 179 million T cells yielded 100 million to 140 million unique TCR beta sequences. Drawn from HLA-typed donors, 65 million to 100 million unique TCRs were held in an early data release.

Study findings and constraints: With later analysis, a missense DCLRE1C variant became linked to TCR beta V- and J-gene trimming.

Germline values: CDR1 SQVTM, CDR2 ANQGSEA. This CDR3 is built from 12 residues. V dropped 7 bases and J dropped 2 bases, with 11 bases sitting between them. PCR primers comprised 60 Vbeta and 13 Jbeta primers. Profiled with immunoSEQ multiplex PCR; TCRdb holds only in-frame clones, not every one. This table has 200,000 to 250,000 clones, around 85% appearing once. Regarding this clone: The antigen is undetermined.

The specimen was PBMCs. The chain links TRBV29-1 to TRBJ1-1; no definite D call. This receptor was obtained from a man aged 45-65 years in good health and CMV-seronegative. The chain's CDR3 is CSAEALNTEAFF. CDR3 nucleotide sequence: TGCAGCGCCGAAGCTTTAAACACTGAAGCTTTCTTT.